These 20 T cell receptor beta chains originate from one sample sequenced in a study of T cells expressing NK-cell markers. Reanalyzing the 5' RACE reads, TCRdb keeps one entry per CDR3 protein, without DNA. Recorded for this sample: around 380,000 distinct CDR3 sequences. Sequencing was carried out using blood T cells: a sorted CD56 or NKG2C T cell subset, CD4+ or CD8+ T cells, or bulk PBMC T cells (not recorded which). Receptors originate from a woman between 45 and 65 years old in good health.

The genes are TRBV24-1 and TRBJ2-2; TCRdb outputs TRBD1, but without DNA this stays unchecked. The germline CDR1 and CDR2 sequences are KGHDR and SFDVKD. CDR3 length: 12 residues. The CDR3 sequence is CATTGFAGELFF.

The V and J genes are TRBV4-1 and TRBJ2-2; there is no DNA to check the TCRdb D call of TRBD1. The CDR3 spans 17 residues. Germline values: CDR1 MGHRA, CDR2 YSYEKL. The CDR3 region is CASSQVMLRRGQRELFF.

This chain uses TRBV6-5 with TRBJ2-7. The length of the CDR3 is 13 residues. Germline values: CDR1 MNHEY, CDR2 SVGAGI. The CDR3 region is CASADGGTYEQYF.

The chain uses TRBV6-5 and TRBJ2-3. In germline, CDR1 is MNHEY, CDR2 SVGAGI. The CDR3 is made up of 15 amino acids. The CDR3 sequence is CASSYSGLSTDTQYF.

The chain couples TRBV29-1 to TRBJ2-1; TCRdb's D call, TRBD2, is unchecked because there is no DNA. The CDR3 is made up of 13 amino acids. Germline CDR1 is SQVTM and CDR2 is ANQGSEA. The CDR3 reads CSPTMGEGTEQFF.

V usage is TRBV6-2 or TRBV6-3 and J usage is TRBJ2-2; the TRBD2 assignment by TCRdb is unverifiable without DNA. The CDR3 totals 20 residues. CDR1 is MNHEY, CDR2 SVGEGT, per germline. This CDR3 is CASSSGLAGEIRLYTGELFF.

The J gene is TRBJ2-5, the V gene TRBV25-1; TCRdb indicates TRBD1, and absent DNA this call remains unverified. In germline, CDR1 is MGHDK, CDR2 SYGVNS. The CDR3 has 12 amino acids. CDR3 residues: CASMGGKETQYF.

The CDR3 is CSARVLDNPRGYGYTF. The chain couples TRBV20-1 to TRBJ1-2; the D call from TCRdb, TRBD1, cannot be confirmed without DNA. This CDR3 is 16 amino acids long. Germline V lookup: CDR1 DFQATT, CDR2 SNEGSKA (reference sequence).

The V call is TRBV5-8, the J call TRBJ2-1; absent DNA, TCRdb's TRBD2 call cannot be checked. This CDR3 spans 15 amino acids. From germline, CDR1 is SGHTS and CDR2 YDEGEE. CDR3 protein: CASSRTLAGVGEQFF.

The chain carries TRBV10-1 and TRBJ1-5; as DNA is missing, the TRBD1 call by TCRdb cannot be tested. The CDR3 has 13 amino acids. Germline CDR1 is WNHNN and CDR2 is SYGVQD (reference sequence). The chain's CDR3 is CASSGDSNQPQHF.

This rearrangement joins TRBV11-2 to TRBJ2-1; the TCRdb call, TRBD2, lacks DNA for checking. The CDR3 is 17 residues long. CDR1 is SGHAT, CDR2 FQNNGV, per germline. CDR3 amino acids: CASSRHSTSGRAVEQFF. The full variable domain, in which reference TRBV11-2 and TRBJ2-1 provide the parts outside the CDR3, is EAGVAQSPRYKIIEKRQSVAFWCNPISGHATLYWYQQILGQGPKLLIQFQNNGVVDDSQLPKDRFSAERLKGVDSTLKIQPAKLEDSAVYLCASSRHSTSGRAVEQFFGPGTRLTVL.

CDR3 region: CSAREMGFPGIAETQYF. This rearrangement joins TRBV20-1 to TRBJ2-5; TCRdb's D call of TRBD1 is untestable without DNA. This CDR3 is 17 amino acids long. Germline V gene lookup returns CDR1 DFQATT and CDR2 SNEGSKA (reference sequence).

This sequence joins TRBV20-1 and TRBJ2-4; there is no DNA to check the TCRdb D call of TRBD1. This CDR3 has 16 residues. The V gene's germline CDR1 is DFQATT and CDR2 SNEGSKA (reference sequence). The CDR3 region is CSARPGQGLAKNIQYF.

This chain uses TRBV11-2 with TRBJ2-2; as DNA is missing, the TRBD1 call by TCRdb cannot be tested. This CDR3 spans 14 amino acids. Germline assignment: CDR1 SGHAT and CDR2 FQNNGV. The chain's CDR3 is CASRENRGSGELFF.

The chain links TRBV20-1 to TRBJ2-5; TCRdb lists TRBD1, though no DNA is available to test this call. Per germline, CDR1 DFQATT and CDR2 SNEGSKA (reference sequence). The CDR3 sequence is 15 residues long. The CDR3 sequence is CSAEPGTGGKETQYF.

V is TRBV20-1 and J is TRBJ2-7; without DNA, the TCRdb call of TRBD1 cannot be checked. This CDR3 spans 12 amino acids. CDR1 DFQATT and CDR2 SNEGSKA come from the germline V gene (reference sequence). The CDR3 is CSAIGTGYEQYF.

This chain connects TRBV5-1 to TRBJ2-3; TCRdb picks TRBD2, but there is no DNA to check that call. The CDR3 is 14 amino acids. Germline V gene data show CDR1 as SGHRS and CDR2 as YFSETQ. The CDR3 is CASNRNAGADTQYF.

The V and J genes are TRBV6-5 and TRBJ2-1; TCRdb gives TRBD2 as the D gene, but with no DNA this cannot be confirmed. Germline CDR1 is MNHEY and CDR2 is SVGAGI. This CDR3 has 15 amino acids. CDR3 residues: CASGEAGTSTNEQFF.

The chain joins TRBV5-1 to TRBJ1-1; without DNA, the TCRdb call of TRBD1 cannot be checked. The germline gives CDR1 SGHRS, CDR2 YFSETQ. CDR3 length: 14 residues. The CDR3 sequence is CASSVNGGNTEAFF.

The CDR3 sequence is CASKKREYYNEQFF. The gene calls are TRBV6-5 and TRBJ2-1; TCRdb's D call of TRBD2 is untestable without DNA. Germline-derived CDR1 and CDR2 are MNHEY and SVGAGI. The CDR3 is 14 amino acids.